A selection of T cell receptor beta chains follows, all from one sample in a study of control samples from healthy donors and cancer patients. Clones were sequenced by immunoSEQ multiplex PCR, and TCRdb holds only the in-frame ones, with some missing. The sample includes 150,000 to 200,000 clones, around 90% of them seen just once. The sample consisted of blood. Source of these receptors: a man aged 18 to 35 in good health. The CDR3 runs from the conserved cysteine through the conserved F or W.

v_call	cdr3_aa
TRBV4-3	CASSQNPYEQYF
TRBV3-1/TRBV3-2	CASSWGDRRAYEQYF
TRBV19	CATDTRDGTGGQKLFF
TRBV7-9	CASSWTGLDQETQYF
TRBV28	CASSLWGGQGASPLHF
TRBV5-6	CASSLGLGSWEQFF
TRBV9	CASSGGPGGHSETQYF
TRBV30	CAWSVWGMGTEAFF
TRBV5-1	CASSLRDARGEKLFF
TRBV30	CAYYPQGTGEKLFF
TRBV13	CASSPNPGSGAQQETQYF
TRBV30	CAWSVPGPGSYNSPLHF
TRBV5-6	CASSLGKLGYTF
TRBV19	CASSIDPLRGDSNQPQHF
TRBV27	CASSSLPGFGGQGSQETQYF
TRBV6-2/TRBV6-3	CASSYRDGNLEAFF
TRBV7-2	CASSLGTSLRNEQFF
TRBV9	CASSVGGGSYGYTF
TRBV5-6	CATNELAGGQETQYF
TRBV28	CASSFPGGSGNQPQHF
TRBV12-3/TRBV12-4	CASSLMGGGFYTF
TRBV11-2	CASSLGRGPYEQYF
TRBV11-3	CASSLAQGDTQYF
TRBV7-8	CASSSRTGGNYGYTF